In its sample, the clone carrying this TCR beta chain was seen many times. Its antigen is unknown. These data come from a study of spatial heterogeneity in lung cancer. Whole-study context: For tumor regions, TCR transcript counts showed a strong correlation with a T cell module score derived from matched bulk RNA-seq.

Every TCR cDNA molecule carried a tag that served as a unique molecular identifier. TCRdb used MiXCR to reprocess the 5' RACE reads, holding one entry per CDR3 protein. The sample contains about 100,000 distinct CDR3 sequences, about 4.4% of which appear only once. Sample time point: sample taken at primary tumor resection. Unsorted whole RNA of tumor, nontumor lung or frozen PBMC was sequenced. Study-level points and caveats: Tumor mutation counts were tracked by expanded intratumoral alpha and beta TCR counts.

V was cut by 9 bases and J by 3 bases, with 13 bases left in between. The CDR3 consists of 13 residues. The specimen was lung tumor tissue, collected at surgery. The clonotype comes from a male donor with early-stage non-small cell lung cancer. V gene TRBV12-3 or TRBV12-4 combines with J gene TRBJ2-3, with D uncertain. CDR3 in amino acids: CASMRRTTDTQYF. The CDR3 nucleotides are TGTGCCAGTATGCGGCGAACGACAGATACGCAGTATTTT.